A single sample is the source of the 7 T cell receptor beta chains below, sequenced in a study of OX40 agonist ivuxolimab in advanced cancers. The protocol was immunoSEQ multiplex PCR, while the TCRdb copy is restricted to in-frame clones and leaves out a portion. The sample carries 30,000 to 40,000 clones, over 75% recorded once. The sequencing used CD4+ or CD8+ T cells sorted from blood, collected in a trial of the OX40 agonist ivuxolimab. Every receptor here comes from an adult with an advanced solid tumor such as melanoma, head and neck, liver or kidney cancer.

V and J are TRBV5-1 and TRBJ2-1; the D is unclear. This CDR3 is built from 12 residues. Trimming cost V 4 bases and J 6 bases, with 8 bases left between them. Germline V gene lookup returns CDR1 SGHRS and CDR2 YFSETQ. DNA for the CDR3: TGCGCCAGCAGCCTACAGACCAATGAGCAGTTCTTC. Residues: CASSLQTNEQFF.

This clone has a single count. The chain is built from TRBV19 and TRBJ1-5; unclear D gene. This CDR3 contains 13 residues. Germline V lookup: CDR1 LNHDA, CDR2 SQIVND (reference sequence). V gave up 3 bases and J gave up 7 bases, with 10 bases separating them. The CDR3: CASSIRERQPQHF. CDR3 DNA: TGTGCCAGTAGTATTAGGGAGAGACAGCCCCAGCATTTT.

The gene calls are TRBV2 and TRBJ1-6; D unclear. V lost 2 bases, J lost 7 bases, and 6 bases lay in between. The CDR3 contains 13 residues. The V gene's germline CDR1 is SNHLY and CDR2 FYNNEI. This CDR3 is CASSESPNSPLHF. The CDR3 region has the DNA TGTGCCAGCAGTGAAAGCCCGAATTCACCCCTCCACTTT.

The J gene is TRBJ2-7, the V gene TRBV4-1; D is undetermined. Trimming stripped 4 bases from V and 7 bases from J, with 17 bases between. CDR3 length equals 14 residues. CDR1 and CDR2 from the germline V gene are MGHRA and YSYEKL. The CDR3 DNA reads as TGCGCCAGCAGCCCTCGGGCAACCCCCTTAGAGCAGTACTTC. Its protein is CASSPRATPLEQYF.

The chain recombines TRBV27 with TRBJ2-4; D is possibly TRBD1 (6 bases). The CDR3 extends over 15 amino acids. V was clipped by 4 bases and J by 2 bases, with 12 bases between them. The V gene's germline CDR1 is MNHEY and CDR2 SMNVEV (reference sequence). The CDR3 here is CASSSDTGTKNIQYF. Here the CDR3 DNA reads TGTGCCAGCAGTTCGGATACAGGGACCAAAAACATTCAGTACTTC.

Remarks on this clone: The junction departs from germline at one end; a sequencing error may be responsible. The rearrangement uses TRBV11-2 and TRBJ2-1; tentative D call: TRBD1 (5 bases). The CDR3 totals 15 residues. Germline CDR1 and CDR2: SGHAT and FQNNGV. The CDR3 here is CAGSSWQGIYNEQFF. The CDR3 coding sequence is TGTGCCGGCAGCTCTTGGCAGGGAATTTACAATGAGCAGTTCTTC.

The rearrangement uses TRBV6-5 and TRBJ1-3, with D possibly matching TRBD1 (5 bases). The V end was cut by 6 bases, the J end by 3 bases, with 9 bases between. Looked up from germline, CDR1 is MNHEY and CDR2 is SVGAGI. This CDR3 has 13 residues. CDR3 amino acids: CASRRTLGNTIYF. The CDR3 DNA follows: TGTGCCAGCAGAAGGACACTTGGAAACACCATATATTTT.